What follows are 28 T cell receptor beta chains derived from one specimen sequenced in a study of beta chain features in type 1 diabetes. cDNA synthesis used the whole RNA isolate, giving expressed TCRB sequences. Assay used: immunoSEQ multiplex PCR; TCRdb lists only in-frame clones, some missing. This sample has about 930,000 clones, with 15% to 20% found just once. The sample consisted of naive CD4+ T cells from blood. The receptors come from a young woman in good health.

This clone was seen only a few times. CDR3 region: CASSRRYEQYF. The CDR3 bases are TGTGCCAGCAGCCGCCGCTACGAGCAGTACTTC. J is TRBJ2-7 and V is TRBV5-6; D is unresolved. With 4 bases removed from V and 3 bases from J, the gap between germline ends came to 5 bases. Germline CDR1 and CDR2: SGHDT and YYEEEE. This CDR3 comprises 11 residues.

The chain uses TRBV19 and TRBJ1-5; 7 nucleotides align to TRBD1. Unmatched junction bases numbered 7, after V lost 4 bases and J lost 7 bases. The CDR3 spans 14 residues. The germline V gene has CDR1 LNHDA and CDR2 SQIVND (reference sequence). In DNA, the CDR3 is TGTGCCAGTAGTACGACAGGGCCCCGACAGCCCCAGCATTTT. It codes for CASSTTGPRQPQHF. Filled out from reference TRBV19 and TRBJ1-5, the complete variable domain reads DGGITQSPKYLFRKEGQNVTLSCEQNLNHDAMYWYRQDPGQGLRLIYYSQIVNDFQKGDIAEGYSVSREKKESFPLTVTSAQKNPTAFYLCASSTTGPRQPQHFGDGTRLSIL.

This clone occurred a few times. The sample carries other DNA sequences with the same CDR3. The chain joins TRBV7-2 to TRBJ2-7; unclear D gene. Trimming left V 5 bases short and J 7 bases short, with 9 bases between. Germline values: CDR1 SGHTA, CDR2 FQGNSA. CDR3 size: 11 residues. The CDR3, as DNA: TGTGCCAGCAGCCTCTTTCGGGAGCAGTACTTC. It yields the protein CASSLFREQYF.

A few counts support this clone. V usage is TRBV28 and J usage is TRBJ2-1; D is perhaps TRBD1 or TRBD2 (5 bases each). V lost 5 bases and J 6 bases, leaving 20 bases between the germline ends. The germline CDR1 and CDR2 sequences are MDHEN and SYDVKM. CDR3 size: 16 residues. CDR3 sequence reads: CASSRSGTIGVNEQFF. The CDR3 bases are TGTGCCAGCAGTCGCTCCGGGACCATCGGCGTCAATGAGCAGTTCTTC.

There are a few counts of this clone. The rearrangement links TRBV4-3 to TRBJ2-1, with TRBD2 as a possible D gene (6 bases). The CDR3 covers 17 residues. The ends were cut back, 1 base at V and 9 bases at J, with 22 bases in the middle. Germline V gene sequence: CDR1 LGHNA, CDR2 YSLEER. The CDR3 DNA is TGCGCCAGCAGCCAAGCCGCGGGGCTAGTCTATTATCCTGAGCAGTTCTTC. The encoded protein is CASSQAAGLVYYPEQFF.

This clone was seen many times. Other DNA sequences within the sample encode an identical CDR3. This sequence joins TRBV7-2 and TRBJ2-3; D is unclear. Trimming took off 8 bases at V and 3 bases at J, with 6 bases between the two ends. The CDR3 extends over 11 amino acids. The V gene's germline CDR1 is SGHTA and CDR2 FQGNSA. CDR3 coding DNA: TGTGCCAGCTCCGAGACAGATACGCAGTATTTT. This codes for CASSETDTQYF. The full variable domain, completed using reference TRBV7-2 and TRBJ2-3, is GAGVSQSPSNKVTEKGKDVELRCDPISGHTALYWYRQSLGQGLEFLIYFQGNSAPDKSGLPSDRFSAERTGGSVSTLTIQRTQQEDSAVYLCASSETDTQYFGPGTRLTVL.

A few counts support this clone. DNA for the CDR3: TGTGCCAGCAGCGTGCAGCTAGGCTACGAGCAGTACTTC. Residues: CASSVQLGYEQYF. The chain carries TRBV9 and TRBJ2-7, with D unclear. V was cut by 2 bases and J by 3 bases, with 9 bases left in between. The CDR3 covers 13 residues. CDR1 and CDR2 (germline): SGDLS, YYNGEE.

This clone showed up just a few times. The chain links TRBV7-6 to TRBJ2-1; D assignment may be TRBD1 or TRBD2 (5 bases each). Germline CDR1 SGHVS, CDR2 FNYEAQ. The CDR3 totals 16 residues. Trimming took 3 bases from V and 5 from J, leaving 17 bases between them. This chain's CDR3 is CASSFGAGQTNNEQFF. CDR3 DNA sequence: TGTGCCAGCAGCTTCGGGGCCGGACAAACAAACAATGAGCAGTTCTTC.

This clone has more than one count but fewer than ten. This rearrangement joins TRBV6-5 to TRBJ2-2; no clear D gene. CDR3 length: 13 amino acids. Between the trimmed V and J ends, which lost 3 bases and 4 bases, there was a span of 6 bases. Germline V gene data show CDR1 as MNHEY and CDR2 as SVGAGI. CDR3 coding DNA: TGTGCCAGCAGTTATCCTGGCACCGGGGAGCTGTTTTTT. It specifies CASSYPGTGELFF.

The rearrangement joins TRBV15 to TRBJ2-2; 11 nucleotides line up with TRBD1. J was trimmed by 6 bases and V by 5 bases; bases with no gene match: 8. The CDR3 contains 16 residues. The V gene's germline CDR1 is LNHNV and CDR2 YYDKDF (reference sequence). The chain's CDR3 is CATSARTGGNSGELFF. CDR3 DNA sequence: TGTGCCACCAGCGCGAGGACAGGGGGCAATTCCGGGGAGCTGTTTTTT.

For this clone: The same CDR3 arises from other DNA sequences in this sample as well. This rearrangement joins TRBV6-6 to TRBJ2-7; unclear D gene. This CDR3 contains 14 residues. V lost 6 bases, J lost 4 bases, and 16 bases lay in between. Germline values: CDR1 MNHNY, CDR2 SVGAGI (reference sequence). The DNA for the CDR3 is TGTGCCAGCAGACGTGGAGAGCTGATTTACGAGCAGTACTTC. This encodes CASRRGELIYEQYF.

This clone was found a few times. As DNA, the CDR3 is TGTGCCAGCAGGGACGACAGCTACGGGGAGCAGTACTTC. Its protein product is CASRDDSYGEQYF. The rearrangement joins TRBV28 to TRBJ2-7; D may be TRBD1 (5 bases). The germline V gene encodes CDR1 MDHEN and CDR2 SYDVKM. The CDR3 length is 13 residues. The V end was cut by 6 bases, the J end by 7 bases, with 16 bases between.

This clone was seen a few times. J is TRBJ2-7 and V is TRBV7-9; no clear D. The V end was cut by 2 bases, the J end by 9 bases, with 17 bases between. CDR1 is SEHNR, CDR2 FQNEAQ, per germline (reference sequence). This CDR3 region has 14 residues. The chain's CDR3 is CASSLSSLPKGQYF. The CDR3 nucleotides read TGTGCCAGCAGCTTATCTTCACTCCCGAAAGGGCAGTACTTC.

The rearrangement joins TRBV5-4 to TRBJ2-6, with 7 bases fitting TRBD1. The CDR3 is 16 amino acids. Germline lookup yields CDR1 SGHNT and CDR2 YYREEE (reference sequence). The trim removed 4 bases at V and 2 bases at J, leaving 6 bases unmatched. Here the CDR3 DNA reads TGTGCCAGCAGCCAAGCAGGGACAGCTGGGGCCAACGTCCTGACTTTC. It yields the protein CASSQAGTAGANVLTF.

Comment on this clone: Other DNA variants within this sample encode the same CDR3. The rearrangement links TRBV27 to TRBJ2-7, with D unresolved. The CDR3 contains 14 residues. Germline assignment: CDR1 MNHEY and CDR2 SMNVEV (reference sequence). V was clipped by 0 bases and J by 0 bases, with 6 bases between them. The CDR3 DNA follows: TGTGCCAGCAGTTTATCTTACAGCTCCTACGAGCAGTACTTC. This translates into CASSLSYSSYEQYF.

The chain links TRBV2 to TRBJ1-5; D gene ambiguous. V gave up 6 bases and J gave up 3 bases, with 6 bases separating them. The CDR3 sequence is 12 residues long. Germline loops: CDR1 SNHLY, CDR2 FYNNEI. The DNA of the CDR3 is TGTGCCAGCAGGGTCTCCAATCAGCCCCAGCATTTT. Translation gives CASRVSNQPQHF.

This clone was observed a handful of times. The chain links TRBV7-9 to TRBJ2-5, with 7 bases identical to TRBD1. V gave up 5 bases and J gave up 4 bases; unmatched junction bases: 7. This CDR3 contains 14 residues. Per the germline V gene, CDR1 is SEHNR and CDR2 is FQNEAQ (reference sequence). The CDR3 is CASSAKTGAETQYF. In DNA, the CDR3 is TGTGCCAGCAGCGCTAAAACAGGGGCAGAGACCCAGTACTTC.

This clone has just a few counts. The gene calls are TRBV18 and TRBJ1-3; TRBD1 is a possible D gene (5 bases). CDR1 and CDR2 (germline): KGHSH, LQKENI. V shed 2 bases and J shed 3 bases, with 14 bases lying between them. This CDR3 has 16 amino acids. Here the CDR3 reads CASSPMARADGNTIYF. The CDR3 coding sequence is TGTGCCAGCTCACCAATGGCCAGGGCGGATGGAAACACCATATATTTT. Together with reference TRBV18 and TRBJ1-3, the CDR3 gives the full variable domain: NAGVMQNPRHLVRRRGQEARLRCSPMKGHSHVYWYRQLPEEGLKFMVYLQKENIIDESGMPKERFSAEFPKEGPSILRIQQVVRGDSAAYFCASSPMARADGNTIYFGEGSWLTVV.

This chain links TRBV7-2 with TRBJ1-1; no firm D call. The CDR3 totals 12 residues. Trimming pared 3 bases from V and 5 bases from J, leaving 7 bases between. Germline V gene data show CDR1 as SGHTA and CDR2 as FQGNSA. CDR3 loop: CASSFWGTEAFF. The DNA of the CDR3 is TGTGCCAGCAGCTTCTGGGGTACTGAAGCTTTCTTT.

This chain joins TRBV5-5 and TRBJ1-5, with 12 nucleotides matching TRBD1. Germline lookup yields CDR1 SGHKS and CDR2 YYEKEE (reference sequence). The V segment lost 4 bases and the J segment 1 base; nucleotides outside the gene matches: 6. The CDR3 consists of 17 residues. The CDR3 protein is CASSPGQGATSNQPQHF. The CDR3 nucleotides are TGTGCCAGCAGCCCGGGACAGGGGGCGACAAGCAATCAGCCCCAGCATTTT.

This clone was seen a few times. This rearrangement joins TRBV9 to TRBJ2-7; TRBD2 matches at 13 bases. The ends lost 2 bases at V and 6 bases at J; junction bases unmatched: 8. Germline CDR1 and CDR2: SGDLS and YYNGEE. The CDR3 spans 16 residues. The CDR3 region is CASSVEGTSGIIEQYF. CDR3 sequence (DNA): TGTGCCAGCAGCGTTGAGGGGACTAGCGGGATTATCGAGCAGTACTTC. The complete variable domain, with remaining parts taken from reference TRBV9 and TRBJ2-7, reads DSGVTQTPKHLITATGQRVTLRCSPRSGDLSVYWYQQSLDQGLQFLIQYYNGEERAKGNILERFSAQQFPDLHSELNLSSLELGDSALYFCASSVEGTSGIIEQYFGPGTRLTVT.

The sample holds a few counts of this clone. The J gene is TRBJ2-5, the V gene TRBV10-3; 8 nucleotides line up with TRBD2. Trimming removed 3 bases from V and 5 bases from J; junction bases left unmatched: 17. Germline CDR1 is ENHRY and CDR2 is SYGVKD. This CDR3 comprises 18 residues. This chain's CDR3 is CAISDPTGSGRGYETQYF. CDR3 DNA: TGTGCCATCAGTGACCCAACGGGAAGCGGGAGAGGTTACGAGACCCAGTACTTC.

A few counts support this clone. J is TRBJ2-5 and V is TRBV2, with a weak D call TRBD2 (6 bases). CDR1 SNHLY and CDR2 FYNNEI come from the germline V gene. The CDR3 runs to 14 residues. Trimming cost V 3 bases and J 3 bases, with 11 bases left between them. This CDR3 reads CASSEGGVKETQYF. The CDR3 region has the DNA TGTGCCAGCAGTGAGGGGGGTGTAAAAGAGACCCAGTACTTC.

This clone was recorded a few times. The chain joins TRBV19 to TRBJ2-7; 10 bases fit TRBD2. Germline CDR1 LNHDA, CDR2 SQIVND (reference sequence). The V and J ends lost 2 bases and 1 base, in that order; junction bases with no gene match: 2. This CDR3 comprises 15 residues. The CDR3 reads CASSIILAGSYEQYF. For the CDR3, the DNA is TGTGCCAGTAGTATAATACTAGCGGGATCCTACGAGCAGTACTTC. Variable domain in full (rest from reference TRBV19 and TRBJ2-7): DGGITQSPKYLFRKEGQNVTLSCEQNLNHDAMYWYRQDPGQGLRLIYYSQIVNDFQKGDIAEGYSVSREKKESFPLTVTSAQKNPTAFYLCASSIILAGSYEQYFGPGTRLTVT.

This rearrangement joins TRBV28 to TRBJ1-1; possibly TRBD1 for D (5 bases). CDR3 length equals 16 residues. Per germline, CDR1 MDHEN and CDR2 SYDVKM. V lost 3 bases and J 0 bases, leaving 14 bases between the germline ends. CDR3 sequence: CASSFSRGAMNTEAFF. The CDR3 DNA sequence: TGTGCCAGCAGTTTTTCGCGAGGGGCAATGAACACTGAAGCTTTCTTT.

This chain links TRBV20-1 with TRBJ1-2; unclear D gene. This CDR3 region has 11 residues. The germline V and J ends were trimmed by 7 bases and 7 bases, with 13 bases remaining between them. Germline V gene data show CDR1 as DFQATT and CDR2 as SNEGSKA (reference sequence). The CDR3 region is CSGHKGAGYTF. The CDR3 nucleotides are TGCAGTGGTCATAAAGGCGCTGGCTACACCTTC.

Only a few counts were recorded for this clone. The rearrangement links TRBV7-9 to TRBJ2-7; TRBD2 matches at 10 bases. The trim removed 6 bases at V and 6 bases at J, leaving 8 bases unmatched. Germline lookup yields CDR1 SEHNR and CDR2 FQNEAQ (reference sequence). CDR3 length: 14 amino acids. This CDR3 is CASSPGTSAFEQYF. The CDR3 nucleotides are TGTGCCAGCAGTCCCGGGACTAGCGCATTCGAGCAGTACTTC.

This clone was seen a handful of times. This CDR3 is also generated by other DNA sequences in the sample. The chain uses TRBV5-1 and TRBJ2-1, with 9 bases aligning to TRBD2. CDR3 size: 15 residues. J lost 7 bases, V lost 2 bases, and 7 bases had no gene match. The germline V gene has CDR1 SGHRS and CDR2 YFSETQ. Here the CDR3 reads CASSLIGTSKNEQFF. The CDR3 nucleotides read TGCGCCAGCAGCTTAATTGGGACTAGCAAAAATGAGCAGTTCTTC. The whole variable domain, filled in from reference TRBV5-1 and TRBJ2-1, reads KAGVTQTPRYLIKTRGQQVTLSCSPISGHRSVSWYQQTPGQGLQFLFEYFSETQRNKGNFPGRFSGRQFSNSRSEMNVSTLELGDSALYLCASSLIGTSKNEQFFGPGTRLTVL.